What follows describes a single T cell receptor beta chain. The assay was immunoSEQ multiplex PCR, and TCRdb's table has in-frame clones only and misses some. The sample holds almost 400,000 clones; roughly 89% are singletons and the top ten take less than 2%. The CDR3 runs to 15 residues. J was trimmed by 7 bases and V by 6 bases; bases with no gene match: 14. CDR1 is MNHEY, CDR2 SVGAGI, per germline. The entry originates in a study of blood T cell repertoires in COVID-19. J is TRBJ2-7 and V is TRBV6-5, with 8 bases lining up with TRBD2. The clonotype was recovered from a young woman who had recovered from COVID-19. The sample was PBMCs or T cells enriched from blood (not recorded which). CDR3 sequence: CASRRTSRPLLEQYF. CDR3 sequence (DNA): TGTGCCAGCAGGCGGACTAGCCGCCCTCTCCTGGAGCAGTACTTC.